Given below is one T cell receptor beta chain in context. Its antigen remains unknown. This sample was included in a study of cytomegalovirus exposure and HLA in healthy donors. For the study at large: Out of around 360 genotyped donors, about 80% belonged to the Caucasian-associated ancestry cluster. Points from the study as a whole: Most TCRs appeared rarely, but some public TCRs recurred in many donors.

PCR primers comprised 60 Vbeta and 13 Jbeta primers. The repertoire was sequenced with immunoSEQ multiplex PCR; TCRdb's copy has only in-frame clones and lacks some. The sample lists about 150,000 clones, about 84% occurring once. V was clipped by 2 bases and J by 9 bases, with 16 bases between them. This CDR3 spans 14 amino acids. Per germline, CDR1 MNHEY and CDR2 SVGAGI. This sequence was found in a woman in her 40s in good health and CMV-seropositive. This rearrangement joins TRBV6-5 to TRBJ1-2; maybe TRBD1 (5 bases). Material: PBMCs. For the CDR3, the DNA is TGTGCCAGCAGTTACCGACAGCCTTCCGCGAGCTACACCTTC. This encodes CASSYRQPSASYTF.